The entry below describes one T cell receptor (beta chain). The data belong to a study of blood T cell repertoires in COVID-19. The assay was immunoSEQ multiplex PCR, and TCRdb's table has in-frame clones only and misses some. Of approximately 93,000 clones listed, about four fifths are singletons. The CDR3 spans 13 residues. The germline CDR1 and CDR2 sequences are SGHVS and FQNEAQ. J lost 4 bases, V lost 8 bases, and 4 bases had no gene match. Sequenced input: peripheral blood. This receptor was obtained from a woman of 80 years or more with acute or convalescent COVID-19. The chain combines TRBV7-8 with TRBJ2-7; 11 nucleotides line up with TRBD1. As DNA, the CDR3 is TGTGCCAGCGGACGGGACAGGGGGTACGAGCAGTACTTC. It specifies CASGRDRGYEQYF.